Presented here are 22 T cell receptor beta chains from one specimen sequenced in a study of T cell clonotyping in hematopoietic cell transplantation. The assay was immunoSEQ multiplex PCR, and TCRdb's table has in-frame clones only and misses some. The sample holds some 15,000 clones; 61% are singletons and the top ten take around 11%. The sample here was PBMCs, taken 30 days after allogeneic stem cell transplant. The receptor source for this set is a male patient in his 50s who had an allogeneic stem cell transplant from an unrelated donor, so T cells may come from the graft donor. Some clones in this sample may be carry-over from other donors' samples.

This clone was counted only a few times. This sequence joins TRBV6-5 and TRBJ2-5; TRBD2 is a possible D gene (6 bases). Germline values: CDR1 MNHEY, CDR2 SVGAGI. The CDR3 sequence is 13 residues long. Trimming shortened V by 8 bases and J by 4 bases, and 14 bases separated the two germline ends. In DNA, the CDR3 is TGTGCCAGCGGCTCGGCGGGGCTAGAGACCCAGTACTTC. It translates to CASGSAGLETQYF.

The count of this clone is one. The rearrangement joins TRBV27 to TRBJ1-5; the D is unclear. V shed 3 bases and J shed 0 bases, with 15 bases lying between them. CDR3 size: 17 residues. From germline, CDR1 is MNHEY and CDR2 SMNVEV (reference sequence). The CDR3 sequence is CASSFTSLENSNQPQHF. The DNA of the CDR3 is TGTGCCAGCAGTTTCACCAGCCTAGAAAATAGCAATCAGCCCCAGCATTTT.

The chain's CDR3 is CASSVGFGWSQPQHF. The CDR3 coding sequence is TGTGCCAGCAGCGTAGGGTTCGGGTGGTCTCAGCCCCAGCATTTT. The chain carries TRBV9 and TRBJ1-5; D uncertain. V lost 0 bases to trimming and J lost 6 bases, with 13 bases between them. CDR3 length: 15 amino acids. Germline lookup yields CDR1 SGDLS and CDR2 YYNGEE.

The CDR3 is CSVEGQGATDTQYF. CDR3 DNA sequence: TGCAGCGTTGAAGGACAGGGGGCCACAGATACGCAGTATTTT. The genes are TRBV29-1 and TRBJ2-3; 10 bases map to TRBD1. This CDR3 spans 14 amino acids. The germline CDR1 and CDR2 sequences are SQVTM and ANQGSEA. V lost 1 base, J lost 2 bases, and 0 bases stayed unmatched.

The DNA for the CDR3 is TGTGCCTGGAGTGCATCCCTGGGGGAGGGGAACTATGGCTACACCTTC. It is translated as CAWSASLGEGNYGYTF. V usage is TRBV30 and J usage is TRBJ1-2; possible D gene TRBD1, 5 bases. CDR1 and CDR2 (germline): GTSNPN, SVGIG (reference sequence). The CDR3 is 16 amino acids. Trimming removed 1 base at V and 2 bases at J, with 17 bases between.

The chain links TRBV5-6 to TRBJ2-5, with D unclear. Trimming took 2 bases from V and 5 from J, leaving 4 bases between them. The CDR3 is 11 amino acids. Germline V gene data show CDR1 as SGHDT and CDR2 as YYEEEE. CDR3 sequence (DNA): TGTGCCAGCAGCTTCAGGGAGACCCAGTACTTC. It yields the protein CASSFRETQYF.

This chain links TRBV5-1 with TRBJ1-2; unclear D gene. V gave up 5 bases and J gave up 1 base, with 6 bases separating them. The CDR3 length is 12 residues. Germline V gives CDR1 SGHRS, CDR2 YFSETQ. The CDR3 sequence is CASREVNYGYTF. CDR3 in DNA: TGCGCCAGCAGGGAAGTTAACTATGGCTACACCTTC.

CDR3 DNA: TGCAGCGTTCAGGGGGCAGGGTATGGCTACACCTTC. Encoded protein: CSVQGAGYGYTF. The gene calls are TRBV29-1 and TRBJ1-2; TRBD1 matches 8 bases. Germline CDR1 and CDR2: SQVTM and ANQGSEA. V trimming: 5 bases; J trimming: 5 bases; junction bases outside the gene matches: 4. The CDR3 loop spans 12 amino acids.

V is TRBV25-1 and J is TRBJ2-7; 7 bases are a match to TRBD2. V lost 1 base to trimming and J lost 3 bases; unmatched junction nucleotides: 6. The CDR3 runs 15 residues. Germline values: CDR1 MGHDK, CDR2 SYGVNS. CDR3 in amino acids: CASSEFRGRDYEQYF. Written as DNA, the CDR3 is TGTGCCAGCAGTGAATTTAGAGGGAGGGACTACGAGCAGTACTTC.

The chain links TRBV14 to TRBJ2-3; D tentatively fits TRBD1 or TRBD2 (5 bases each). Germline-derived CDR1 and CDR2 are SGHDN and FVKESK. This CDR3 has 17 residues. Between the trimmed V and J ends, which lost 1 base and 1 base, there was a span of 15 bases. The CDR3 is CASSQGFGTLGTDTQYF. The CDR3 DNA follows: TGTGCCAGCAGCCAAGGATTTGGGACCTTAGGCACAGATACGCAGTATTTT.

The chain combines TRBV19 with TRBJ2-7; 10 bases match TRBD2. CDR1 and CDR2 from the germline V gene are LNHDA and SQIVND (reference sequence). This CDR3 spans 17 amino acids. The trim removed 5 bases at V and 1 base at J, leaving 11 bases unmatched. The DNA of the CDR3 is TGTGCCAGTAGTTCCCTTCCAGCGGGGGGGCGATCCTACGAGCAGTACTTC. It encodes CASSSLPAGGRSYEQYF. Drawing the rest from reference TRBV19 and TRBJ2-7, the complete variable domain is DGGITQSPKYLFRKEGQNVTLSCEQNLNHDAMYWYRQDPGQGLRLIYYSQIVNDFQKGDIAEGYSVSREKKESFPLTVTSAQKNPTAFYLCASSSLPAGGRSYEQYFGPGTRLTVT.

The genes are TRBV7-2 and TRBJ1-5; TRBD1 matches 9 bases. Germline V gene sequence: CDR1 SGHTA, CDR2 FQGNSA. The junction had 6 bases not matched to a gene; V was cut back by 8 bases and J by 10 bases. This CDR3 has 12 residues. The CDR3 bases are TGTGCCAGCGGGGACAGGGCGGGCCCCCAGCATTTT. It is translated as CASGDRAGPQHF.

The chain joins TRBV9 to TRBJ1-5; the D is unclear. The V end lost 1 base, the J end lost 3 bases, and 8 bases lay between the germline ends. CDR3 size: 14 residues. CDR1 SGDLS and CDR2 YYNGEE come from the germline V gene. Here the CDR3 reads CASSVKGDNQPQHF. The CDR3 DNA reads TGTGCCAGCAGCGTAAAAGGTGACAATCAGCCCCAGCATTTT.

V gene TRBV5-8 combines with J gene TRBJ2-3; TRBD2 matches 7 bases. V was clipped by 0 bases and J by 8 bases; unmatched bases: 3. Germline V CDR1 and CDR2: SGHTS, YDEGEE. This CDR3 has 13 residues. The CDR3 loop reads CASSLERGGTQYF. DNA of the CDR3: TGTGCCAGCAGCTTGGAGCGGGGTGGTACGCAGTATTTT.

This clone was detected once. The chain links TRBV29-1 to TRBJ2-3, with 10 bases that match TRBD1. After removal of 3 bases from V and 4 bases from J, the junction contained 4 bases not matched to a gene. The CDR3 spans 14 residues. Germline CDR1 reads SQVTM; CDR2 reads ANQGSEA. DNA for the CDR3: TGCAGCGTTGAGAGACAGGGGGCCGCAGATACGCAGTATTTT. It yields the protein CSVERQGAADTQYF.

The chain has TRBV29-1 and TRBJ1-5; D is unclear. V lost 1 base to trimming and J lost 6 bases, with 10 bases between them. Germline lookup yields CDR1 SQVTM and CDR2 ANQGSEA. The length of the CDR3 is 13 residues. The CDR3 loop reads CSVEASPGQPQHF. The CDR3 DNA is TGCAGCGTTGAAGCCTCCCCCGGTCAGCCCCAGCATTTT.

This clone has more than one count but fewer than ten. The chain carries TRBV4-3 and TRBJ2-3, with D possibly TRBD1 on 6 matching bases. Germline V gives CDR1 LGHNA, CDR2 YSLEER. Trimming took off 3 bases at V and 5 bases at J, with 15 bases between the two ends. This CDR3 region has 15 residues. This CDR3 reads CASSHRGGGRDTQYF. The DNA for the CDR3 is TGCGCCAGCAGCCACAGGGGCGGAGGTAGAGATACGCAGTATTTT.

V is TRBV4-3 and J is TRBJ2-7; 7 bases align to TRBD2. The V segment lost 0 bases and the J segment 6 bases; nucleotides outside the gene matches: 2. This CDR3 has 13 residues. The germline V gene has CDR1 LGHNA and CDR2 YSLEER. The chain's CDR3 is CASSQDRGSEQYF. In nucleotides, the CDR3 is TGCGCCAGCAGCCAAGATCGCGGGAGCGAGCAGTACTTC.

This clone was seen a handful of times. The chain recombines TRBV4-1 with TRBJ2-4; possible D gene TRBD1, 5 bases. The V end lost 0 bases, the J end lost 6 bases, and 9 bases lay between the germline ends. CDR1 MGHRA and CDR2 YSYEKL come from the germline V gene. The CDR3 is made up of 14 amino acids. CDR3 nucleotide sequence: TGCGCCAGCAGCCAAGATCAGGGAAGAAACATTCAGTACTTC. It specifies CASSQDQGRNIQYF.

This clone was observed a single time. V is TRBV10-3 and J is TRBJ1-1; 7 bases fit TRBD1. CDR3 size: 18 residues. Looked up from germline, CDR1 is ENHRY and CDR2 is SYGVKD. The V and J ends lost 0 bases and 2 bases, in that order; junction bases with no gene match: 12. In nucleotides, the CDR3 is TGTGCCATCAGTGAGTCGATACAGGGGACGGGGTATAACACTGAAGCTTTCTTT. Translation: CAISESIQGTGYNTEAFF.

This clone is deemed medium-sized. J is TRBJ2-7 and V is TRBV27; D perhaps matches TRBD1 (5 bases). The CDR3 consists of 15 residues. CDR1 is MNHEY, CDR2 SMNVEV, per germline (reference sequence). V lost 4 bases and J lost 6, with 19 bases in between. The CDR3 is CASSSNQGIQGEQYF. CDR3 nucleotide sequence: TGTGCCAGCAGTTCAAATCAGGGAATTCAGGGCGAGCAGTACTTC.

V gene TRBV4-3 combines with J gene TRBJ2-5, with a weak D call TRBD2 (5 bases). The J call is uncertain, as TRBJ2-7 better fits the DNA end. The CDR3 is 18 amino acids. From germline, CDR1 is LGHNA and CDR2 YSLEER. The CDR3 loop reads CASSRKLGSESPPYEQYF. CDR3 coding DNA: TGCGCCAGCAGCCGGAAACTCGGTAGCGAGAGTCCCCCCTACGAGCAGTACTTC.